One sample yielded the 30 T cell receptor beta chains listed below, sequenced in a study of control samples from healthy donors and cancer patients. Here immunoSEQ multiplex PCR was the method, and the copy in TCRdb shows in-frame clones only, minus some. The sample gives fewer than 120,000 clones, over 75% of which show up once; approximately 3.7% is in the top ten. Sequences were obtained from PBMCs. These receptors were collected from a woman aged 55-70 years with lung cancer.

The rearrangement uses TRBV6-5 and TRBJ1-2; a possible D gene is TRBD1 (6 bases). Germline CDR1 is MNHEY and CDR2 is SVGAGI. The CDR3 covers 15 residues. The V end was cut by 0 bases, the J end by 4 bases, with 12 bases between. CDR3 residues: CASSYSPQGLYGYTF. The DNA of the CDR3 is TGTGCCAGCAGTTACTCTCCACAGGGCCTCTATGGCTACACCTTC.

Here the CDR3 reads CASSLARGSYNEQFF. CDR3 nucleotide sequence: TGTGCCAGCAGCTTAGCGAGGGGTTCCTACAATGAGCAGTTCTTC. The genes are TRBV7-6 and TRBJ2-1; D is perhaps TRBD1 or TRBD2 (5 bases each). With 0 bases removed from V and 1 base from J, the gap between germline ends came to 7 bases. The length of the CDR3 is 15 residues. CDR1 SGHVS and CDR2 FNYEAQ come from the germline V gene.

The V gene is TRBV7-6, the J gene TRBJ1-1, with unresolved D. The germline V gene encodes CDR1 SGHVS and CDR2 FNYEAQ. The CDR3 covers 17 residues. Trimming cost V 6 bases and J 4 bases, with 24 bases left between them. The CDR3 here is CASSHTLPHIGSTEAFF. In nucleotides, the CDR3 is TGTGCCAGCAGTCACACCTTGCCCCACATTGGGAGCACTGAAGCTTTCTTT.

V is TRBV19 and J is TRBJ1-4, with TRBD1 matching over 8 bases. V trimming: 5 bases; J trimming: 0 bases; junction bases outside the gene matches: 2. The CDR3 is 15 residues long. Germline lookup yields CDR1 LNHDA and CDR2 SQIVND (reference sequence). DNA for the CDR3: TGTGCCAGTAGTTCACAGGGGGCAACTAATGAAAAACTGTTTTTT. Translated: CASSSQGATNEKLFF.

This chain connects TRBV18 to TRBJ1-2; 12 positions match TRBD1. The CDR3 runs to 15 residues. With V trimmed by 5 bases and J by 12 bases, 13 bases remained unmatched. CDR1 and CDR2 from the germline V gene are KGHSH and LQKENI. The CDR3 region is CASSSQPGQGALDTF. The CDR3, as DNA: TGTGCCAGCTCATCGCAACCGGGACAGGGGGCGTTGGACACCTTC. The variable domain in full, completed from reference TRBV18 and TRBJ1-2, reads NAGVMQNPRHLVRRRGQEARLRCSPMKGHSHVYWYRQLPEEGLKFMVYLQKENIIDESGMPKERFSAEFPKEGPSILRIQQVVRGDSAAYFCASSSQPGQGALDTFGSGTRLTVV.

CDR3 loop: CGFSAGSSTDTQYF. The CDR3, as DNA: TGTGGTTTTTCAGCGGGTTCCAGCACAGATACGCAGTATTTT. The chain recombines TRBV30 with TRBJ2-3; a possible D gene is TRBD2 (6 bases). Germline assignment: CDR1 GTSNPN and CDR2 SVGIG (reference sequence). The CDR3 has 14 amino acids.

The rearrangement links TRBV12-3 or TRBV12-4 to TRBJ1-6; TRBD1 is a possible D gene (6 bases). V was trimmed by 4 bases and J by 11 bases, leaving 12 bases between them. There are 13 residues in the CDR3. For the CDR3, the DNA is TGTGCCAGCAGTTCGGTGGGGGCAACACCCCTCCACTTT. Translation: CASSSVGATPLHF.

The J gene is TRBJ1-2, the V gene TRBV4-2; no definite D call. Deletions cut 0 bases from V and 1 base from J, with 6 bases between. The CDR3 is 14 amino acids. CDR1 is LGHNA, CDR2 YNFKEQ, per germline. CDR3 amino acids: CASSQEPINYGYTF. CDR3 sequence (DNA): TGTGCCAGCAGCCAAGAACCGATTAACTATGGCTACACCTTC.

This clone was detected once. The chain uses TRBV24-1 and TRBJ2-5, with 8 bases identical to TRBD2. The CDR3 is made up of 17 amino acids. V gave up 3 bases and J gave up 1 base; unmatched junction bases: 9. Germline V CDR1 and CDR2: KGHDR, SFDVKD. CDR3 sequence: CATSDTGGRQFQETQYF. The CDR3 DNA reads as TGTGCCACCAGTGATACGGGCGGGAGGCAATTCCAAGAGACCCAGTACTTC.

This clone was found a few times. V usage is TRBV6-5 and J usage is TRBJ1-1; tentatively, D is TRBD1 (5 bases). The CDR3 is 13 amino acids. The V gene's germline CDR1 is MNHEY and CDR2 SVGAGI. V dropped 7 bases and J dropped 1 base, with 10 bases sitting between them. CDR3 nucleotides: TGTGCCAGCACCTCAGGACAGAACACTGAAGCTTTCTTT. Protein product: CASTSGQNTEAFF.

As DNA, the CDR3 is TGTGCCAGTAGTCCACAGGGGAATCAGCCCCAGCATTTT. This sequence encodes CASSPQGNQPQHF. V and J are TRBV19 and TRBJ1-5, with 7 bases identical to TRBD1. The CDR3 has 13 amino acids. CDR1 and CDR2 from the germline V gene are LNHDA and SQIVND (reference sequence). J gave up 4 bases and V 5 bases, and 2 bases lay outside the gene matches.

V and J are TRBV18 and TRBJ2-3; no reliable D call. CDR1 KGHSH and CDR2 LQKENI come from the germline V gene. Between the trimmed V and J ends, which lost 2 bases and 0 bases, there was a span of 15 bases. The CDR3 sequence is 17 residues long. The CDR3 sequence: CASSPYTTSGSTDTQYF. CDR3 nucleotide sequence: TGTGCCAGCTCACCATATACGACGTCCGGTAGCACAGATACGCAGTATTTT.

The chain uses TRBV25-1 and TRBJ2-5, with 10 bases that match TRBD2. V trimming: 1 base; J trimming: 1 base; junction bases outside the gene matches: 6. CDR1 and CDR2 from the germline V gene are MGHDK and SYGVNS. The CDR3 runs 17 residues. CDR3: CASSESRTSGLQETQYF. The CDR3 nucleotides read TGTGCCAGCAGTGAATCCCGGACTAGCGGTCTCCAAGAGACCCAGTACTTC.

The V gene is TRBV5-1, the J gene TRBJ1-4; D not certain. This CDR3 comprises 16 residues. The V end lost 4 bases, the J end lost 5 bases, and 18 bases lay between the germline ends. Germline V lookup: CDR1 SGHRS, CDR2 YFSETQ. CDR3 sequence: CASSRNQGGGNEKLFF. CDR3 coding DNA: TGCGCCAGCAGCCGTAATCAAGGTGGAGGGAATGAAAAACTGTTTTTT.

CDR3 in amino acids: CASSLGEVTEAFF. In DNA form, the CDR3 reads TGTGCCAGCAGTTTAGGAGAAGTAACTGAAGCTTTCTTT. This rearrangement joins TRBV12-3 or TRBV12-4 to TRBJ1-1; D is uncertain. Trimming stripped 1 base from V and 5 bases from J, with 8 bases between. The CDR3 spans 13 residues.

The J gene is TRBJ1-3, the V gene TRBV18; D might be TRBD1 (6 bases). This CDR3 has 14 residues. Trimming removed 6 bases from V and 2 bases from J, with 11 bases in between. CDR1 is KGHSH and CDR2 is LQKENI in the germline V gene. CDR3 amino acids: CASSLYRAGNTIYF. CDR3 DNA sequence: TGTGCCAGCTCTCTCTACAGGGCTGGAAACACCATATATTTT.

The rearrangement links TRBV7-9 to TRBJ2-2; D is undetermined. Germline V gene data show CDR1 as SEHNR and CDR2 as FQNEAQ (reference sequence). The CDR3 runs to 14 residues. Between the trimmed V and J ends, which lost 1 base and 3 bases, there was a span of 6 bases. CDR3 in amino acids: CASSLEMYTGELFF. In DNA form, the CDR3 reads TGTGCCAGCAGCTTAGAGATGTACACCGGGGAGCTGTTTTTT.

This clone appeared once. V gene TRBV18 combines with J gene TRBJ1-1; 7 bases are a match to TRBD1. The J segment lost 1 base and the V segment lost 3 bases, leaving 5 bases of the junction unmatched. CDR1 is KGHSH and CDR2 is LQKENI in the germline V gene. There are 15 residues in the CDR3. CDR3 loop: CASSPQGGRNTEAFF. The CDR3 nucleotides are TGTGCCAGCTCACCGCAGGGGGGCCGGAACACTGAAGCTTTCTTT.

This rearrangement joins TRBV3-1 (or the pseudogene TRBV3-2) to TRBJ1-2, with no clear D. Germline-derived CDR1 and CDR2 are LGHDT and YNNKEL (reference sequence). This CDR3 has 14 residues. Trimming removed 5 bases from V and 6 bases from J, with 16 bases in between. As DNA, the CDR3 is TGTGCCAGCAGCACAAGAACTATGAGCGATGGCTACACCTTC. Its translation: CASSTRTMSDGYTF.

The chain employs TRBV5-4 and TRBJ1-4, with TRBD1 matching over 10 bases. CDR3 length: 14 amino acids. J lost 8 bases, V lost 4 bases, and 5 bases had no gene match. From germline, CDR1 is SGHNT and CDR2 YYREEE (reference sequence). Written as DNA, the CDR3 is TGTGCCAGCAGCCGGACAGGGGGACAGGAAAAACTGTTTTTT. This sequence encodes CASSRTGGQEKLFF.

V gene TRBV11-2 combines with J gene TRBJ2-1; 7 bases fit TRBD1. The length of the CDR3 is 12 residues. V trimming: 5 bases; J trimming: 10 bases; junction bases outside the gene matches: 5. Germline V gives CDR1 SGHAT, CDR2 FQNNGV. The CDR3 DNA sequence: TGTGCCAGCAGCCAAGGGGGCCGCGAGCAGTTCTTC. Protein: CASSQGGREQFF.

The J gene is TRBJ2-2, the V gene TRBV5-4, with D perhaps given as TRBD1 or TRBD2 (5 bases each). Trimming took off 4 bases at V and 5 bases at J, with 15 bases between the two ends. Germline CDR1 reads SGHNT; CDR2 reads YYREEE (reference sequence). This CDR3 is 15 amino acids long. CDR3 sequence reads: CASSVGTQGTGELFF. Here the CDR3 DNA reads TGTGCCAGCAGCGTCGGGACCCAGGGAACCGGGGAGCTGTTTTTT.

The table lists this clone with a count of one. The CDR3 spells CASSPQQGGEQYF. The CDR3 DNA reads TGTGCCAGCAGTCCACAACAGGGGGGCGAGCAGTACTTC. This chain joins TRBV12-3 or TRBV12-4 and TRBJ2-7; 8 bases are shared with TRBD1. This CDR3 comprises 13 residues. V shed 5 bases, J shed 6 bases, and the junction held 6 bases outside the gene matches.

The chain carries TRBV7-3 and TRBJ1-2; tentatively, D is TRBD1 (5 bases). Germline CDR1 is SGHTA and CDR2 is FQGTGA. CDR3 length equals 15 residues. The V end lost 5 bases, the J end lost 7 bases, and 20 bases lay between the germline ends. The CDR3 here is CASSPSGTSRGGYTF. Written as DNA, the CDR3 is TGTGCCAGCAGCCCATCCGGGACGTCAAGAGGTGGCTACACCTTC.

V usage is TRBV28 and J usage is TRBJ2-7, with D uncertain. This CDR3 has 12 residues. Per germline, CDR1 MDHEN and CDR2 SYDVKM. Trimming pared 4 bases from V and 7 bases from J, leaving 11 bases between. In DNA form, the CDR3 reads TGTGCCAGCAGTTCTACCGTAAGGGAGCAGTACTTC. Amino acid sequence: CASSSTVREQYF. The full variable domain, with the rest looked up from reference TRBV28 and TRBJ2-7, is DVKVTQSSRYLVKRTGEKVFLECVQDMDHENMFWYRQDPGLGLRLIYFSYDVKMKEKGDIPEGYSVSREKKERFSLILESASTNQTSMYLCASSSTVREQYFGPGTRLTVT.

The chain couples TRBV3-1 (or the pseudogene TRBV3-2) to TRBJ1-1; possible D gene TRBD1, 5 bases. Trimming removed 6 bases at V and 1 base at J, with 15 bases between. Looked up from germline, CDR1 is LGHDT and CDR2 is YNNKEL (reference sequence). CDR3 size: 15 residues. CDR3: CASSPEQAPNTEAFF. The CDR3 DNA reads as TGTGCCAGCAGTCCAGAACAGGCACCGAACACTGAAGCTTTCTTT.

The CDR3 protein is CASSFLPGGTDTQYF. In nucleotides, the CDR3 is TGTGCCAGCAGCTTCTTACCAGGGGGCACAGATACGCAGTATTTT. This chain connects TRBV11-2 to TRBJ2-3; possibly TRBD1 for D (6 bases). Germline V lookup: CDR1 SGHAT, CDR2 FQNNGV. This CDR3 spans 15 amino acids. V was cut by 3 bases and J by 1 base, with 11 bases left in between.

This chain uses TRBV19 with TRBJ2-2, with D possibly matching TRBD1 (6 bases). CDR1 and CDR2 (germline): LNHDA, SQIVND (reference sequence). The ends were cut back, 4 bases at V and 7 bases at J, with 13 bases in the middle. The CDR3 loop spans 14 amino acids. CDR3 in amino acids: CASSTTTGYGELFF. CDR3 nucleotide sequence: TGTGCCAGTAGTACCACGACAGGATACGGGGAGCTGTTTTTT.

The CDR3 nucleotides read TGTGCCAGCAGCTTACCGGGCTCCTACAATGAGCAGTTCTTC. Residues: CASSLPGSYNEQFF. This chain links TRBV7-3 with TRBJ2-1; no definite D call. V was pared by 2 bases and J by 0 bases, with 5 bases between. Germline V lookup: CDR1 SGHTA, CDR2 FQGTGA. This CDR3 is built from 14 residues.

The rearrangement joins TRBV5-4 to TRBJ2-1, with D perhaps matching TRBD1 (6 bases). This CDR3 has 16 amino acids. The V end lost 4 bases, the J end lost 1 base, and 15 bases lay between the germline ends. Looked up from germline, CDR1 is SGHNT and CDR2 is YYREEE (reference sequence). CDR3 protein: CASSRVRGRSYNEQFF. The CDR3 coding sequence is TGTGCCAGCAGCCGCGTCAGGGGTAGGTCCTACAATGAGCAGTTCTTC.